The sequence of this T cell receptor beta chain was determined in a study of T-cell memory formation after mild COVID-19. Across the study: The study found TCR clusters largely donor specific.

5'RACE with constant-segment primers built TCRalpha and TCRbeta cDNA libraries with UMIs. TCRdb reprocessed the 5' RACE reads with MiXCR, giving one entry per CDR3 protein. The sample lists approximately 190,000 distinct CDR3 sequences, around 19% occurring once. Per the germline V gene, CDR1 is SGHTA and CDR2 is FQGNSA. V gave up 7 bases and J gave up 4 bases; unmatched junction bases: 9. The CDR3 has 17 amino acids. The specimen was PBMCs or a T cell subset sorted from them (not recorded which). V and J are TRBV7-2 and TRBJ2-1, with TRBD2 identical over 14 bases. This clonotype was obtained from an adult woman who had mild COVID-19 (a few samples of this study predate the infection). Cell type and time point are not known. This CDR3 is CASTTDRTSGRYNEQFF. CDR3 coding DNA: TGTGCCAGCACCACAGATCGGACTAGCGGGAGGTACAATGAGCAGTTCTTC.